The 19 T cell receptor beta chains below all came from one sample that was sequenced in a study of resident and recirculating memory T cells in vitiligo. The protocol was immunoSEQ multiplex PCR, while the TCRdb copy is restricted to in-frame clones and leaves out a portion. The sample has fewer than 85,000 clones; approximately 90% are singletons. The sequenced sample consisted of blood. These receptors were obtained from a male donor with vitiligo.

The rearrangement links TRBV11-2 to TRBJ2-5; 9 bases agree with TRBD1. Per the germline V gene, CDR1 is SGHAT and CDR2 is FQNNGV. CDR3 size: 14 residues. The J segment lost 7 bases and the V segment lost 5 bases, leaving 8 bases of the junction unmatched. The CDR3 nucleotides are TGTGCCAGCAGCCCAAACAGGGGGCGATGGACCCAGTACTTC. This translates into CASSPNRGRWTQYF.

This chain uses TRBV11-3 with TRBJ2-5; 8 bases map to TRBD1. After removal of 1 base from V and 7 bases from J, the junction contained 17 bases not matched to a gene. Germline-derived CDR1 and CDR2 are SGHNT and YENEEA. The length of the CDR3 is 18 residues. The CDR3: CASSLATRGPSRLRTQYF. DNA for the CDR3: TGTGCCAGCAGCTTAGCGACCAGGGGGCCATCCCGTCTCCGGACCCAGTACTTC.

The DNA of the CDR3 is TGTGCCAGCAGCGTAGTGGACTACCAGGATACGCAGTATTTT. Translating it yields CASSVVDYQDTQYF. The chain couples TRBV9 to TRBJ2-3; D may be TRBD2 (6 bases). Germline V CDR1 and CDR2: SGDLS, YYNGEE. Trimming removed 0 bases at V and 6 bases at J, with 11 bases between. CDR3 length: 14 amino acids.

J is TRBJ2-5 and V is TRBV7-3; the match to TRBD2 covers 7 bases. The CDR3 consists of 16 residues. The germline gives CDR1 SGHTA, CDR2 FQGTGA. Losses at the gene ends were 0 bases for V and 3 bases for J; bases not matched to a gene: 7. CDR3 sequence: CASSLTGGSTKETQYF. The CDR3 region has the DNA TGTGCCAGCAGCTTAACGGGCGGGAGCACCAAAGAGACCCAGTACTTC.

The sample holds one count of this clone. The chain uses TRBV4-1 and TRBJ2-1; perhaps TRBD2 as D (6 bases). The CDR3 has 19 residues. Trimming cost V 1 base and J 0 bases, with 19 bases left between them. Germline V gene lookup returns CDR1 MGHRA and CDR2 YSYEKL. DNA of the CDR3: TGCGCCAGCAGCCAAGCGCGTTTAAGCGGGCTAAGCTCCTACAATGAGCAGTTCTTC. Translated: CASSQARLSGLSSYNEQFF.

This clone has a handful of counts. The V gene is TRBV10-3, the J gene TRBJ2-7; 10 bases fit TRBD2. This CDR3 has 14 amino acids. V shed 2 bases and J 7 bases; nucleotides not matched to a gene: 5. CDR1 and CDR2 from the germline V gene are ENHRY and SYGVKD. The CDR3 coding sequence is TGTGCCATCAGTGAGACTAGCGGGACTGGGGAGCAGTACTTC. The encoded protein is CAISETSGTGEQYF.

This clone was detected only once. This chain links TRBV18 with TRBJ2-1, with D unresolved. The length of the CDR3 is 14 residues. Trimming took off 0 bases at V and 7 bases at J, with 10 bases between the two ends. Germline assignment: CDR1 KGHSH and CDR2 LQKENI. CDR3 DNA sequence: TGTGCCAGCTCACCACCAGTAGTTACTAATGAGCAGTTCTTC. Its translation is CASSPPVVTNEQFF.

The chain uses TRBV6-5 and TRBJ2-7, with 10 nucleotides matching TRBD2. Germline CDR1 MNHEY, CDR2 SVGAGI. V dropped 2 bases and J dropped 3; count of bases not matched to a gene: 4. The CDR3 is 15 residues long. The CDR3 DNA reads TGTGCCAGCAGTTACGGGGTAGCGGGAGGCTACGAGCAGTACTTC. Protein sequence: CASSYGVAGGYEQYF.

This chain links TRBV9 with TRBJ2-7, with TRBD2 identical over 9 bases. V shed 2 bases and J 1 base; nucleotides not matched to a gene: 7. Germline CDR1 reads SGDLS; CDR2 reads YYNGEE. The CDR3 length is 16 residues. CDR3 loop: CASSVGFAGGSYEQYF. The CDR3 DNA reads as TGTGCCAGCAGCGTCGGGTTCGCGGGAGGGTCCTACGAGCAGTACTTC.

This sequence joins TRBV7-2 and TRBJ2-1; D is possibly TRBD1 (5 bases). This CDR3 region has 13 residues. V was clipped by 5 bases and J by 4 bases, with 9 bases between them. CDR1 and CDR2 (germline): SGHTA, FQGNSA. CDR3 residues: CASSRTGYNEQFF. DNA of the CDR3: TGTGCCAGCAGCCGTACAGGATACAATGAGCAGTTCTTC.

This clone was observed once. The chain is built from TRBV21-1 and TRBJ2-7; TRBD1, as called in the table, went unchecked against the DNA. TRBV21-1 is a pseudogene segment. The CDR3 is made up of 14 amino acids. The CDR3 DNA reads TGTGCCAGCAGTCAGGGACACCCACCCTACGAGCAGTACTTC. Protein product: CASSQGHPPYEQYF.

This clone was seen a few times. This CDR3 reads CASSERQGLLETQYF. The CDR3 bases are TGTGCCAGCAGTGAAAGACAGGGTCTATTAGAGACCCAGTACTTC. This chain connects TRBV6-1 to TRBJ2-5; the match to TRBD1 covers 7 bases. This CDR3 comprises 15 residues. Germline V gene data show CDR1 as MNHNS and CDR2 as SASEGT. The J segment lost 4 bases and the V segment lost 2 bases, leaving 7 bases of the junction unmatched.

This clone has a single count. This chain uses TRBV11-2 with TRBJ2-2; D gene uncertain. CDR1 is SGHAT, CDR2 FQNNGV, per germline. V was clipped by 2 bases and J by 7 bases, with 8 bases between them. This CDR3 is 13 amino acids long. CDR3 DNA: TGTGCCAGCAGCTTAACTTCGGGCGGGGAGCTGTTTTTT. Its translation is CASSLTSGGELFF.

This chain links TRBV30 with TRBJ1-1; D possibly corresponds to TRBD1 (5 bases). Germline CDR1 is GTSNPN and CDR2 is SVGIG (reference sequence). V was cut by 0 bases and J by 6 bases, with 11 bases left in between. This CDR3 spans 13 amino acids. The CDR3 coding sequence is TGTGCCTGGAGTGTAAGGGGTTTGTCTGAAGCTTTCTTT. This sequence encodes CAWSVRGLSEAFF.

The CDR3 reads CASSLDPSLGVSLREQYF. For the CDR3, the DNA is TGTGCCAGCAGCTTAGATCCATCTCTCGGGGTCTCCCTTCGCGAGCAGTACTTC. V gene TRBV11-3 combines with J gene TRBJ2-7, with D tentatively TRBD2 (5 bases). The germline CDR1 and CDR2 sequences are SGHNT and YENEEA. The V end lost 0 bases, the J end lost 6 bases, and 24 bases lay between the germline ends. The CDR3 sequence is 18 residues long.

The CDR3 coding sequence is TGTGCCAGCAGCCCCGGACAGGGAGCTTTCTTT. The encoded protein is CASSPGQGAFF. The chain combines TRBV11-2 with TRBJ1-1; TRBD1 aligns across 8 bases. CDR3 size: 11 residues. The junction had 3 bases not matched to a gene; V was cut back by 5 bases and J by 10 bases. From germline, CDR1 is SGHAT and CDR2 FQNNGV. The full variable domain, in which reference TRBV11-2 and TRBJ1-1 provide the parts outside the CDR3, is EAGVAQSPRYKIIEKRQSVAFWCNPISGHATLYWYQQILGQGPKLLIQFQNNGVVDDSQLPKDRFSAERLKGVDSTLKIQPAKLEDSAVYLCASSPGQGAFFGQGTRLTVV.

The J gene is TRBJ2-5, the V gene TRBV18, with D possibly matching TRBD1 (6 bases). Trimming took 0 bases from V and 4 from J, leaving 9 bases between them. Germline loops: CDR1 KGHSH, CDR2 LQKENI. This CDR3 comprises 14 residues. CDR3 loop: CASSPPGRGETQYF. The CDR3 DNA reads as TGTGCCAGCTCACCACCCGGCAGGGGAGAGACCCAGTACTTC.

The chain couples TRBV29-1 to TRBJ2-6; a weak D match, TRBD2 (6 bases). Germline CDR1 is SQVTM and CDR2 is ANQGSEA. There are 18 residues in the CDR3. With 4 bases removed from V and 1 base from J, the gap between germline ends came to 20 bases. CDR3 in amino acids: CSVAAPGLHTSGANVLTF. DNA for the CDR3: TGCAGCGTTGCGGCACCGGGACTCCATACATCTGGGGCCAACGTCCTGACTTTC.

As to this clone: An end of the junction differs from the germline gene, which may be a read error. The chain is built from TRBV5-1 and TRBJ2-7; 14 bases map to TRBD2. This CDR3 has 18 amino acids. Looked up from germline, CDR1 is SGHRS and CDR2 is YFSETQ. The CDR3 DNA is TGCGCCAGCAGTTTGGAGGGGACCGGGACTAGCGGGAGAGGGGAGCAGTACTTC. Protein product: CASSLEGTGTSGRGEQYF. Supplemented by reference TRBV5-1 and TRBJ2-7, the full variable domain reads KAGVTQTPRYLIKTRGQQVTLSCSPISGHRSVSWYQQTPGQGLQFLFEYFSETQRNKGNFPGRFSGRQFSNSRSEMNVSTLELGDSALYLCASSLEGTGTSGRGEQYFGPGTRLTVT.